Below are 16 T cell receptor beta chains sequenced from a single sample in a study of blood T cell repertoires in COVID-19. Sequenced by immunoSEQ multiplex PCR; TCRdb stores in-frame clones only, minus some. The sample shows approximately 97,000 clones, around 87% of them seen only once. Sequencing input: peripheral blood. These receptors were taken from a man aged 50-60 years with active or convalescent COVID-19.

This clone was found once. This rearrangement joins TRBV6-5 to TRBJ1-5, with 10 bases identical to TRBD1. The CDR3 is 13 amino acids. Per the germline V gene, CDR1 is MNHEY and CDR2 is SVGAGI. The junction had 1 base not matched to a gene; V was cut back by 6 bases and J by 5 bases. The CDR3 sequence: CASSGQGDQPQHF. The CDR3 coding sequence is TGTGCCAGCAGCGGACAGGGGGATCAGCCCCAGCATTTT.

The CDR3: CASTDRVWTEAFF. The CDR3 nucleotides are TGTGCCAGCACCGACAGGGTTTGGACTGAAGCTTTCTTT. This sequence joins TRBV28 and TRBJ1-1; 7 positions agree with TRBD1. The CDR3 consists of 13 residues. The germline gives CDR1 MDHEN, CDR2 SYDVKM. V shed 7 bases, J shed 5 bases, and the junction held 7 bases outside the gene matches.

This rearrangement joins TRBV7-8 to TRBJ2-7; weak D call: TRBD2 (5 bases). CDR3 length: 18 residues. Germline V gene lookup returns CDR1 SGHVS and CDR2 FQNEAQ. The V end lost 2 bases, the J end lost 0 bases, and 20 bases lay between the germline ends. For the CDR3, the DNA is TGTGCCAGCAGCTTATCTGGTTGGAGGCTAGCAAGCTCCTACGAGCAGTACGTC. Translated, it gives CASSLSGWRLASSYEQYV.

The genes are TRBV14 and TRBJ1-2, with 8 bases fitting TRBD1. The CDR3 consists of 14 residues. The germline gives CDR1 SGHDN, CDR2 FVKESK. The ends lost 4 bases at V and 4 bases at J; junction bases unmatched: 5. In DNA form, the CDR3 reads TGTGCCAGCAGCCTTGGACAGGGCGGCTATGGCTACACCTTC. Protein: CASSLGQGGYGYTF.

CDR3 protein: CASSSGGAGSGANVLTF. The CDR3 DNA reads TGTGCCAGCAGTTCAGGGGGCGCCGGCTCTGGGGCCAACGTCCTGACTTTC. The gene calls are TRBV28 and TRBJ2-6, with TRBD1 matching 8 bases. With 4 bases clipped from V and 0 bases from J, the junction kept 5 bases outside the gene matches. The CDR3 covers 17 residues. Germline V CDR1 and CDR2: MDHEN, SYDVKM.

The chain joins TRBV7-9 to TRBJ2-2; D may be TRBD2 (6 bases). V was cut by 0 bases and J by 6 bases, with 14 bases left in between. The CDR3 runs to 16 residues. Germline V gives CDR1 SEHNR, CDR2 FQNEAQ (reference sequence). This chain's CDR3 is CASSLAPRGRPGELFF. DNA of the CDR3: TGTGCCAGCAGCTTAGCCCCGCGGGGTCGTCCCGGGGAGCTGTTTTTT.

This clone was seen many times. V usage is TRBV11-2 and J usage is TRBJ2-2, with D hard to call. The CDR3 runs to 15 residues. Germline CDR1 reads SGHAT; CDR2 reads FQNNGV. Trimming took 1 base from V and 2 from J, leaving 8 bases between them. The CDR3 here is CASSLVSGNTGELFF. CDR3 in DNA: TGTGCCAGCAGCTTAGTGTCGGGTAACACCGGGGAGCTGTTTTTT.

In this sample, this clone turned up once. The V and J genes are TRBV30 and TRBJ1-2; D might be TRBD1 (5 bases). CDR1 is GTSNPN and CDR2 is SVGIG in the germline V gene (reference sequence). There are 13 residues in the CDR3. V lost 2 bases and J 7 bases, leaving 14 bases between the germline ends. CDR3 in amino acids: CAWSTTGVGGYTF. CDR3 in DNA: TGTGCCTGGAGTACAACGGGGGTGGGTGGCTACACCTTC.

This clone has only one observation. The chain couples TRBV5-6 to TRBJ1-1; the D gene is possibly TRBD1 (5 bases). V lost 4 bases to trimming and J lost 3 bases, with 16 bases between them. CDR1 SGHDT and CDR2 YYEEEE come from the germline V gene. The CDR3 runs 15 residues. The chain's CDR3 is CASSLGLTGDTEAFF. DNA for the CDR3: TGTGCCAGCAGCCTCGGACTAACGGGGGACACTGAAGCTTTCTTT.

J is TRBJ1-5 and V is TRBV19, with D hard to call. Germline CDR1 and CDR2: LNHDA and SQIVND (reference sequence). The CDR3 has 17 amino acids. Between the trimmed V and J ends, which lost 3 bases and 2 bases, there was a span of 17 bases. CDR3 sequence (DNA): TGTGCCAGTAGTATTAGTGGTCCGGGAGGAGGCAATCAGCCCCAGCATTTT. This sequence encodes CASSISGPGGGNQPQHF.

As DNA, the CDR3 is TGTGCCAGCTCACCAGGACAATCTACTGGGGCCTACGAGCAGTACGTC. Translation gives CASSPGQSTGAYEQYV. The chain recombines TRBV18 with TRBJ2-7; tentative D call: TRBD1 (5 bases). Germline V gene sequence: CDR1 KGHSH, CDR2 LQKENI. The CDR3 has 16 residues. V dropped 2 bases and J dropped 2 bases, with 16 bases sitting between them.

The CDR3 loop is CASSVAVRNQPQHF. In nucleotides, the CDR3 is TGTGCCAGCAGCGTAGCAGTGCGCAATCAGCCCCAGCATTTT. The V gene is TRBV9, the J gene TRBJ1-5; unclear D gene. Per germline, CDR1 SGDLS and CDR2 YYNGEE. CDR3 size: 14 residues. Trimming pared 0 bases from V and 2 bases from J, leaving 6 bases between. Full variable domain (missing parts from reference TRBV9 and TRBJ1-5): DSGVTQTPKHLITATGQRVTLRCSPRSGDLSVYWYQQSLDQGLQFLIQYYNGEERAKGNILERFSAQQFPDLHSELNLSSLELGDSALYFCASSVAVRNQPQHFGDGTRLSIL.

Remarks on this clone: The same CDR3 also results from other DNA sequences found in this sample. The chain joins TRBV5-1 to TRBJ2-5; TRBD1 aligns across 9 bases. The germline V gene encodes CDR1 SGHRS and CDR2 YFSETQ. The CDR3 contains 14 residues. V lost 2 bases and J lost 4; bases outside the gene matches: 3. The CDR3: CASSFTGGGETQYF. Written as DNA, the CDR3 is TGCGCCAGCAGCTTTACAGGGGGCGGAGAGACCCAGTACTTC.

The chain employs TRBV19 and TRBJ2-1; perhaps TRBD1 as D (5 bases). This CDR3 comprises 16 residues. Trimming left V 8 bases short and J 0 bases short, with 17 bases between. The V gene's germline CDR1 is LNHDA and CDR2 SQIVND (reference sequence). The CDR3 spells CASGNGAVSSYNEQFF. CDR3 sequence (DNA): TGTGCCAGTGGAAATGGGGCCGTTAGCTCCTACAATGAGCAGTTCTTC. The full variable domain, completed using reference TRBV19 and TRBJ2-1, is DGGITQSPKYLFRKEGQNVTLSCEQNLNHDAMYWYRQDPGQGLRLIYYSQIVNDFQKGDIAEGYSVSREKKESFPLTVTSAQKNPTAFYLCASGNGAVSSYNEQFFGPGTRLTVL.

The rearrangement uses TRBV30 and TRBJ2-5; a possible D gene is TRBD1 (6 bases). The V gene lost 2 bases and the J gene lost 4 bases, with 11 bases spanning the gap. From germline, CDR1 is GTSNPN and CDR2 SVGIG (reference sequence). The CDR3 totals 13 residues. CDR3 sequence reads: CAWSPGHTETQYF. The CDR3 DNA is TGTGCCTGGAGTCCGGGACACACAGAGACCCAGTACTTC.

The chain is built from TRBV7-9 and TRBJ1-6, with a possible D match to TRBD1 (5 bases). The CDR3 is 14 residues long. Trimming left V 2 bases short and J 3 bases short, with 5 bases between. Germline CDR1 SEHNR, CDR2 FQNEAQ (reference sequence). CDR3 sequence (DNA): TGTGCCAGCAGCTTAACAGGCTATAATTCACCCCTCCACTTT. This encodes CASSLTGYNSPLHF.